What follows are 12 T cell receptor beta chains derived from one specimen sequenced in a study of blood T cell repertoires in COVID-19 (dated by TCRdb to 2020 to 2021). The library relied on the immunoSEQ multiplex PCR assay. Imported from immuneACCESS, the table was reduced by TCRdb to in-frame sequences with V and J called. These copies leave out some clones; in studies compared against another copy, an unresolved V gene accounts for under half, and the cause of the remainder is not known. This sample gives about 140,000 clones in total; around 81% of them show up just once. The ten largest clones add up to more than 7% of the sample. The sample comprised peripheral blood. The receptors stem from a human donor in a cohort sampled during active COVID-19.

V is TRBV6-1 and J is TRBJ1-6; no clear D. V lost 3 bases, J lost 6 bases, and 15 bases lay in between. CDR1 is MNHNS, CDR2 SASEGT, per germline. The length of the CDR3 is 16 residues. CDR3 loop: CASSDRRGNGNSPLHF. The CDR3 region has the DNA TGTGCCAGCAGTGACCGGCGGGGAAATGGTAATTCACCCCTCCACTTT.

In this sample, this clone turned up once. The CDR3 region has the DNA TGTGCCAGCAGCCCTAAAATCAATCAGCCCCAGCATTTT. Translated, it gives CASSPKINQPQHF. The chain uses TRBV3-1 (or the pseudogene TRBV3-2) and TRBJ1-5; D is ambiguous. This CDR3 has 13 residues. Trimming shortened V by 4 bases and J by 3 bases, and 7 bases separated the two germline ends. CDR1 and CDR2 from the germline V gene are LGHDT and YNNKEL (reference sequence).

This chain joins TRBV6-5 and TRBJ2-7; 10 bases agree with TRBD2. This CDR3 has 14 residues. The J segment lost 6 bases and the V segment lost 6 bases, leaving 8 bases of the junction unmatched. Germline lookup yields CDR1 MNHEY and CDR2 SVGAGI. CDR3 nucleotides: TGTGCCAGCAGCTCCACTAGCGGGGCCCTCGAGCAGTACTTC. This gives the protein CASSSTSGALEQYF.

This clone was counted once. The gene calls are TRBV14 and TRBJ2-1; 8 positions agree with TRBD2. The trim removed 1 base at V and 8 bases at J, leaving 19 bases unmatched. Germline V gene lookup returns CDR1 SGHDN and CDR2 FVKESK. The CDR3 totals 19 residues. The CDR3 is CASSQGRVRAGGQRDEQFF. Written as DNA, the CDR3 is TGTGCCAGCAGCCAAGGTCGGGTACGGGCGGGGGGCCAAAGGGATGAGCAGTTCTTC. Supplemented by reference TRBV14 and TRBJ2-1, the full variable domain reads EAGVTQFPSHSVIEKGQTVTLRCDPISGHDNLYWYRRVMGKEIKFLLHFVKESKQDESGMPNNRFLAERTGGTYSTLKVQPAELEDSGVYFCASSQGRVRAGGQRDEQFFGPGTRLTVL.

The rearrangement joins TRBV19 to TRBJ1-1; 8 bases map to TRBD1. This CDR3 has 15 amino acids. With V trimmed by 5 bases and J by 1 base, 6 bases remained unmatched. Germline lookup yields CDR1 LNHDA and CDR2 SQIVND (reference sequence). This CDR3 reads CASSLQGQGNTEAFF. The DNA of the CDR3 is TGTGCCAGTAGTCTCCAAGGACAGGGGAACACTGAAGCTTTCTTT.

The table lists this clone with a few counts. CDR3 region: CASGQGPTGELFF. DNA of the CDR3: TGTGCCAGCGGACAGGGGCCCACCGGGGAGCTGTTTTTT. This chain links TRBV7-9 with TRBJ2-2; 9 nucleotides agree with TRBD1. V trimming: 8 bases; J trimming: 4 bases; junction bases outside the gene matches: 2. CDR3 length equals 13 residues. Germline CDR1 is SEHNR and CDR2 is FQNEAQ (reference sequence).

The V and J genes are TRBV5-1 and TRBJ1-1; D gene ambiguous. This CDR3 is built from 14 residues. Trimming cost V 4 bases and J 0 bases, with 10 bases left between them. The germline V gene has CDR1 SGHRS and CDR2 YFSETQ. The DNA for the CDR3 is TGCGCCAGCAGCGGCCAGTTATTGAACACTGAAGCTTTCTTT. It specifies CASSGQLLNTEAFF.

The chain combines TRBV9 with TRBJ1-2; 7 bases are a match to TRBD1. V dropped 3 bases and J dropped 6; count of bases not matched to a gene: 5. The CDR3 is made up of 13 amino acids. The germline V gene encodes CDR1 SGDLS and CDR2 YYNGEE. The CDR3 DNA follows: TGTGCCAGCAGCGGGGACAGTTTGGATGGCTACACCTTC. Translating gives CASSGDSLDGYTF.

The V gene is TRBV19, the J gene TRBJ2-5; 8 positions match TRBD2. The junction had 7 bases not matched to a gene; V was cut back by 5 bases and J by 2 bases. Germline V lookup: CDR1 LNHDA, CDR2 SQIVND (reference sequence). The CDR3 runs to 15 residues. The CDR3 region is CASSSAGGRQETQYF. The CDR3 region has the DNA TGTGCCAGTAGTTCCGCGGGGGGACGTCAAGAGACCCAGTACTTC.

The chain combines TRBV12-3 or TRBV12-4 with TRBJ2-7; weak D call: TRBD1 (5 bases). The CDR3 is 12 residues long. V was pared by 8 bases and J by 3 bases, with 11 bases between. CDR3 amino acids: CASVDTYYEQYF. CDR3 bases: TGTGCCAGCGTGGACACGTACTACGAGCAGTACTTC.

CDR3 sequence: CASRTGTRRTGELFF. The CDR3, as DNA: TGCGCCAGCAGGACCGGGACAAGAAGGACCGGGGAGCTGTTTTTT. This chain joins TRBV5-1 and TRBJ2-2; D perhaps matches TRBD1 (6 bases). CDR3 size: 15 residues. The germline V gene has CDR1 SGHRS and CDR2 YFSETQ. Trimming stripped 5 bases from V and 5 bases from J, with 16 bases between.

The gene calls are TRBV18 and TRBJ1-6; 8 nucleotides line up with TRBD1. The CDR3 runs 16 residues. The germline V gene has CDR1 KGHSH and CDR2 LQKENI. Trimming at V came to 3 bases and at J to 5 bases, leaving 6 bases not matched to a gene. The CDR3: CASSPGDRLHNSPLHF. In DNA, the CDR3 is TGTGCCAGCTCACCGGGGGACAGGCTCCATAATTCACCCCTCCACTTT.